The following is a T cell receptor beta chain sequence with its context. Its specificity is not known. These data originate in a study of lymphopenia after photon versus proton radiotherapy. The germline V and J ends were trimmed by 0 bases and 15 bases, with 17 bases remaining between them. The CDR3 is 14 residues long. Germline V CDR1 and CDR2: LGHNA, YNFKEQ. Method: immunoSEQ multiplex PCR; TCRdb's copy keeps in-frame clones and lacks some. The data contain tens of thousands of clones, roughly 80% of them singletons. General study findings and limits: Under photons, naive T cells and diversity fell while effector/memory populations rose. Survival link was tested only in deceased patients; proton benefit remains a possibility.

This specimen consisted of peripheral blood, obtained from a patient treated with proton-based radiotherapy. The rearrangement uses TRBV4-2 and TRBJ1-4; unclear D gene. The receptor was isolated from a man aged 55 to 70 with pancreatic cancer. CDR3 sequence: CASSQDGGAGILFF. The CDR3 coding sequence is TGTGCCAGCAGCCAAGATGGCGGTGCGGGGATTTTGTTTTTT.